These 5 T cell receptor beta chains were sequenced from one sample in a study of T cell responses to AZD1222 COVID-19 vaccine. Libraries were prepared by immunoSEQ multiplex PCR; TCRdb keeps only in-frame clonotypes and omits some of them. The table shows 180,000 or so clones, with roughly 92% occurring only once. The input for sequencing was peripheral blood, taken 28 days after the second AZD1222 dose. The receptors come from an adult who received the AZD1222 COVID-19 vaccine.

The chain links TRBV4-1 to TRBJ1-6; no clear D. The CDR3 is 17 residues long. V was cut by 1 base and J by 4 bases, with 14 bases left in between. Germline V CDR1 and CDR2: MGHRA, YSYEKL. CDR3 nucleotides: TGCGCCAGCAGCCAAGGATTACAACTACGTTATAATTCACCCCTCCACTTT. It specifies CASSQGLQLRYNSPLHF.

This clone was counted a single time. CDR3 bases: TGTGCCAGCAGCGTAGGTGTGGAGAGGCAGCCCCAGCATTTT. Protein sequence: CASSVGVERQPQHF. The chain is built from TRBV9 and TRBJ1-5; D is ambiguous. This CDR3 contains 14 residues. Germline V gene sequence: CDR1 SGDLS, CDR2 YYNGEE. The V end was cut by 0 bases, the J end by 7 bases, with 11 bases between. Full variable domain (missing parts from reference TRBV9 and TRBJ1-5): DSGVTQTPKHLITATGQRVTLRCSPRSGDLSVYWYQQSLDQGLQFLIQYYNGEERAKGNILERFSAQQFPDLHSELNLSSLELGDSALYFCASSVGVERQPQHFGDGTRLSIL.

The rearrangement links TRBV4-1 to TRBJ2-7; 8 positions match TRBD2. This CDR3 spans 16 amino acids. J gave up 5 bases and V 0 bases, and 9 bases lay outside the gene matches. Germline CDR1 is MGHRA and CDR2 is YSYEKL. The CDR3 spells CASSQESGLGANEQYF. Here the CDR3 DNA reads TGCGCCAGCAGCCAAGAGTCGGGACTAGGGGCCAACGAGCAGTACTTC.

This chain uses TRBV6-6 with TRBJ2-3, with TRBD1 identical over 7 bases. The CDR3 extends over 14 amino acids. CDR1 and CDR2 from the germline V gene are MNHNY and SVGAGI (reference sequence). The V gene end was trimmed by 5 bases and the J gene end by 1 base; junction bases not matched to a gene: 3. This CDR3 is CASSHGQGTDTQYF. The DNA of the CDR3 is TGTGCCAGCAGTCACGGACAGGGCACAGATACGCAGTATTTT.

The chain combines TRBV29-1 with TRBJ2-5; the D gene is possibly TRBD1 (6 bases). V lost 5 bases, J lost 2 bases, and 15 bases lay in between. The length of the CDR3 is 14 residues. Germline V gives CDR1 SQVTM, CDR2 ANQGSEA. CDR3 loop: CSVFPGQQQETQYF. CDR3 sequence (DNA): TGCAGCGTTTTTCCGGGACAACAACAAGAGACCCAGTACTTC.